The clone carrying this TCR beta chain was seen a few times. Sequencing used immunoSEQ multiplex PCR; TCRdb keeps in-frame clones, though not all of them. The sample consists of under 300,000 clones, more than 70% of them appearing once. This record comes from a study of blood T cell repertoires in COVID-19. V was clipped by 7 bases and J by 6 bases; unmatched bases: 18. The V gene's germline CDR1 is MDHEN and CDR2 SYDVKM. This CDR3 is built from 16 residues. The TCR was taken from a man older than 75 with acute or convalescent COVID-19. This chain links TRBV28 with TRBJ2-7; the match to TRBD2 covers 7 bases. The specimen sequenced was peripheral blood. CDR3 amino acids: CASTPPAGRELLEQYF. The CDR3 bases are TGTGCCAGCACACCCCCGGCGGGGCGGGAGCTGCTCGAGCAGTACTTC.